This TCR beta chain came from a study of T cell responses to AZD1222 COVID-19 vaccine. Study summary: The study pooled second doses at about 4 or about 12 weeks.

Notes on the study in general: Spike-specific TCRs gained breadth and depth after people received two AZD1222 doses. The donors showed a predominance of white British ancestry and of females, with possible underestimation of clonal diversity. Spike as a whole was targeted by vaccine-associated CD4 TCRs, dominant at 160-218 and 743-854.

This CDR3 contains 14 residues. V gave up 0 bases and J gave up 4 bases; unmatched junction bases: 3. The germline V gene has CDR1 SGHDT and CDR2 YYEEEE. Using immunoSEQ multiplex PCR, the repertoire was profiled, and TCRdb retains in-frame clones only, with some absent. Of roughly 120,000 clones in the sample, 75% to 95% were seen once. This clone was observed once. What it recognizes is unknown. The origin of this receptor is an adult in good health. The chain employs TRBV5-6 and TRBJ1-2; 7 bases are a match to TRBD1. The sample was peripheral blood, taken on day 0 of AZD1222 vaccination. CDR3 in amino acids: CASSLGTGPYGYTF. The DNA of the CDR3 is TGTGCCAGCAGCTTGGGGACAGGCCCCTATGGCTACACCTTC.